In its sample, the clone carrying this TCR beta chain was seen many times. What it binds is unknown. The sample belongs to a study of human T cells and chemical hapten exposure. Study in general: Doses of diphenylcyclopropenone went to the patients' scalps weekly throughout the roughly 24-week study. Points from the study as a whole: Once DPC sensitization occurred, TCRs above 1 in 1000 frequency showed no change.

TCRdb analysed the RACE reads with MiXCR anew, one entry per CDR3 protein. The sample shows approximately 100,000 distinct CDR3 sequences, 11% of them seen only once. The CDR3 length is 15 residues. Trimming left V 3 bases short and J 0 bases short, with 8 bases between. CDR1 SGHVS and CDR2 FQNEAQ come from the germline V gene. The time point denotes: patch test 1, 2 weeks after DPC sensitization. The treatment: therapeutic diphenylcyclopropenone sensitization with weekly scalp DPC. Drawing of blood took place ahead of applying each patch test. The genes are TRBV7-8 and TRBJ1-4; the D is unclear. The starting material was whole blood, obtained in connection with sensitization to the hapten diphenylcyclopropenone (DPC). This TCR was sampled from a woman in her thirties or forties with alopecia areata. Some clones in this sample may be carry-over from other donors' samples. Here the CDR3 reads CASSLKSATNEKLFF. The CDR3 region has the DNA TGTGCCAGCAGCTTGAAGTCTGCAACTAATGAAAAACTGTTTTTT. Looking up the rest from reference TRBV7-8 and TRBJ1-4 gives the full variable domain: GAGVSQSPRYKVAKRGQDVALRCDPISGHVSLFWYQQALGQGPEFLTYFQNEAQLDKSGLPSDRFFAERPEGSVSTLKIQRTQQEDSAVYLCASSLKSATNEKLFFGSGTQLSVL.